These 13 T cell receptor beta chains came from one sample sequenced in a study of OX40 agonist ivuxolimab in advanced cancers. Using immunoSEQ multiplex PCR, the repertoire was profiled, and TCRdb retains in-frame clones only, with some absent. The sample lists more than 50,000 clones; 80% to 90% were seen once. The sequencing here drew on CD4+ or CD8+ T cells sorted from blood, taken in a trial of the OX40 agonist ivuxolimab. The receptor source for this set is an adult with an advanced solid tumor such as melanoma, head and neck, liver or kidney cancer.

This clone was found a few times. The chain has TRBV18 and TRBJ2-7; possible D gene TRBD1, 6 bases. Germline V gene data show CDR1 as KGHSH and CDR2 as LQKENI. V was shortened by 3 bases and J by 0 bases, with 9 bases between the two germline ends. The CDR3 contains 14 residues. The CDR3 protein is CASSPTGLSYEQYF. For the CDR3, the DNA is TGTGCCAGCTCACCTACAGGGCTCTCCTACGAGCAGTACTTC.

The chain has TRBV5-4 and TRBJ2-1, with 7 bases matching TRBD2. The CDR3 length is 14 residues. Losses at the gene ends were 2 bases for V and 6 bases for J; bases not matched to a gene: 5. Germline V gives CDR1 SGHNT, CDR2 YYREEE (reference sequence). CDR3 DNA: TGTGCCAGCAGCTTTCTAGCGGTAGGCAATGAGCAGTTCTTC. As protein: CASSFLAVGNEQFF.

The V gene is TRBV6-5, the J gene TRBJ1-5; D remains ambiguous. Germline V gene data show CDR1 as MNHEY and CDR2 as SVGAGI. The CDR3 loop spans 13 amino acids. The V end was cut by 6 bases, the J end by 3 bases, with 9 bases between. The CDR3: CASRDGINQPQHF. CDR3 nucleotide sequence: TGTGCCAGCAGGGACGGAATCAATCAGCCCCAGCATTTT.

J is TRBJ2-7 and V is TRBV19; TRBD2 matches 8 bases. V dropped 5 bases and J dropped 5; count of bases not matched to a gene: 20. This CDR3 is built from 18 residues. Germline V gives CDR1 LNHDA, CDR2 SQIVND (reference sequence). The CDR3 loop reads CASSPFYPLAAEVDEQYF. The CDR3 region has the DNA TGTGCCAGTAGTCCATTCTACCCACTAGCGGCAGAGGTGGACGAGCAGTACTTC. The full variable domain, completed using reference TRBV19 and TRBJ2-7, is DGGITQSPKYLFRKEGQNVTLSCEQNLNHDAMYWYRQDPGQGLRLIYYSQIVNDFQKGDIAEGYSVSREKKESFPLTVTSAQKNPTAFYLCASSPFYPLAAEVDEQYFGPGTRLTVT.

This clone was recorded once. The V and J genes are TRBV30 and TRBJ1-4; D not resolved. Trimming took 2 bases from V and 8 from J, leaving 6 bases between them. The CDR3 totals 11 residues. Germline loops: CDR1 GTSNPN, CDR2 SVGIG (reference sequence). The CDR3 here is CAWSFLEKLFF. DNA for the CDR3: TGTGCCTGGAGTTTCCTCGAAAAACTGTTTTTT.

This clone has a single count. The CDR3 sequence is CASSSGSPWQPQHF. DNA for the CDR3: TGTGCCAGCAGTTCAGGGTCCCCCTGGCAGCCCCAGCATTTT. V gene TRBV27 combines with J gene TRBJ1-5, with D possibly being TRBD1 (5 bases). Germline V gene sequence: CDR1 MNHEY, CDR2 SMNVEV (reference sequence). The CDR3 spans 14 residues. V was cut by 4 bases and J by 7 bases, with 14 bases left in between.

The chain carries TRBV27 and TRBJ2-3; a weak D match, TRBD2 (6 bases). Germline CDR1 reads MNHEY; CDR2 reads SMNVEV (reference sequence). This CDR3 comprises 15 residues. Between the trimmed V and J ends, which lost 3 bases and 11 bases, there was a span of 21 bases. The CDR3 here is CASSLVFSPLAQQYF. As DNA, the CDR3 is TGTGCCAGCAGTTTGGTTTTTTCCCCTCTAGCGCAGCAGTATTTT.

The chain has TRBV28 and TRBJ2-1, with 9 bases lining up with TRBD1. This CDR3 region has 18 residues. V gave up 3 bases and J gave up 5 bases; unmatched junction bases: 14. Germline V lookup: CDR1 MDHEN, CDR2 SYDVKM. The CDR3 DNA reads as TGTGCCAGCAGTTTCTCCCTGACAGGGGGAGAAATTAACAATGAGCAGTTCTTC. This encodes CASSFSLTGGEINNEQFF.

The rearrangement joins TRBV7-8 to TRBJ1-1; D gene unclear. CDR1 SGHVS and CDR2 FQNEAQ come from the germline V gene. Between the trimmed V and J ends, which lost 4 bases and 7 bases, there was a span of 16 bases. There are 14 residues in the CDR3. Here the CDR3 DNA reads TGTGCCAGCAGCTCAGGTCTTCGGACGGTTGAAGCTTTCTTT. It is translated as CASSSGLRTVEAFF. The variable domain in full, with the rest retrieved from reference TRBV7-8 and TRBJ1-1, is GAGVSQSPRYKVAKRGQDVALRCDPISGHVSLFWYQQALGQGPEFLTYFQNEAQLDKSGLPSDRFFAERPEGSVSTLKIQRTQQEDSAVYLCASSSGLRTVEAFFGQGTRLTVV.

The genes are TRBV7-9 and TRBJ2-1; D ambiguous. Trimming left V 4 bases short and J 2 bases short, with 18 bases between. The CDR3 extends over 17 amino acids. From germline, CDR1 is SEHNR and CDR2 FQNEAQ (reference sequence). The chain's CDR3 is CASSSDQTGIPYNEQFF. The DNA of the CDR3 is TGTGCCAGCAGCTCCGACCAAACCGGAATTCCCTACAATGAGCAGTTCTTC.

V gene TRBV13 combines with J gene TRBJ2-7; D gene uncertain. The CDR3 runs 12 residues. V shed 5 bases and J shed 6 bases, with 11 bases lying between them. Germline V CDR1 and CDR2: PRHDT, FYEKMQ (reference sequence). The CDR3 DNA follows: TGTGCCAGCAGCCAACTCGGATCCGAGCAGTACTTC. This codes for CASSQLGSEQYF. The whole variable domain, remainder taken from reference TRBV13 and TRBJ2-7, is AAGVIQSPRHLIKEKRETATLKCYPIPRHDTVYWYQQGPGQDPQFLISFYEKMQSDKGSIPDRFSAQQFSDYHSELNMSSLELGDSALYFCASSQLGSEQYFGPGTRLTVT.

The chain recombines TRBV9 with TRBJ1-1, with D maybe TRBD1 (6 bases). CDR3 length: 14 amino acids. The germline V gene has CDR1 SGDLS and CDR2 YYNGEE. The V end lost 3 bases, the J end lost 4 bases, and 13 bases lay between the germline ends. CDR3 sequence (DNA): TGTGCCAGCAGCGGCAAGGGGGAGGGCACTGAAGCTTTCTTT. Translating gives CASSGKGEGTEAFF. Based on the CDR3 plus reference TRBV9 and TRBJ1-1, the full variable domain is DSGVTQTPKHLITATGQRVTLRCSPRSGDLSVYWYQQSLDQGLQFLIQYYNGEERAKGNILERFSAQQFPDLHSELNLSSLELGDSALYFCASSGKGEGTEAFFGQGTRLTVV.

This chain uses TRBV19 with TRBJ2-3, with TRBD2 matching over 7 bases. Trimming cost V 6 bases and J 0 bases; bases outside gene matches: 6. Germline V gene sequence: CDR1 LNHDA, CDR2 SQIVND (reference sequence). The CDR3 is 15 residues long. The CDR3 loop reads CASRWGGSSTDTQYF. As DNA, the CDR3 is TGTGCCAGTAGATGGGGGGGTTCGAGCACAGATACGCAGTATTTT.